The next 5 T cell receptor beta chains were all read from a single sample in a study of cytomegalovirus exposure and HLA in healthy donors. The PCR had 60 Vbeta and 13 Jbeta primers. Libraries were prepared by immunoSEQ multiplex PCR; TCRdb keeps only in-frame clonotypes and omits some of them. The profile shows more than 100,000 clones, more than 75% of them singletons. What was sequenced was PBMCs. The receptors originated from a woman aged 45-59 years in good health and CMV-seropositive.

There are a few counts of this clone. CDR3 in DNA: TGTGCCAGCACGGAAAGTAGCGGGATATACAATGAGCAGTTCTTC. Its protein product is CASTESSGIYNEQFF. J is TRBJ2-1 and V is TRBV28; 8 bases match TRBD2. V lost 7 bases to trimming and J lost 4 bases; unmatched junction nucleotides: 9. Germline V gives CDR1 MDHEN, CDR2 SYDVKM. The CDR3 consists of 15 residues.

The chain carries TRBV2 and TRBJ1-5, with D possibly being TRBD1 (6 bases). CDR1 SNHLY and CDR2 FYNNEI come from the germline V gene. V lost 5 bases and J lost 0, with 11 bases in between. CDR3 length: 15 amino acids. The DNA for the CDR3 is TGTGCCAGCAGTTCGGACAGCTCTAGCAATCAGCCCCAGCATTTT. This encodes CASSSDSSSNQPQHF.

V is TRBV11-2 and J is TRBJ1-1; D gene uncertain. CDR1 is SGHAT, CDR2 FQNNGV, per germline. The germline V and J ends were trimmed by 1 base and 5 bases, with 14 bases remaining between them. CDR3 length: 15 amino acids. As DNA, the CDR3 is TGTGCCAGCAGCTTAGCCCCCGGACTTGGGACTGAAGCTTTCTTT. This gives the protein CASSLAPGLGTEAFF. The full variable domain, in which reference TRBV11-2 and TRBJ1-1 provide the parts outside the CDR3, is EAGVAQSPRYKIIEKRQSVAFWCNPISGHATLYWYQQILGQGPKLLIQFQNNGVVDDSQLPKDRFSAERLKGVDSTLKIQPAKLEDSAVYLCASSLAPGLGTEAFFGQGTRLTVV.

This clone occurred a few times. CDR3 coding DNA: TGTGCCAGTACTCGGGACAGGGGCCTAGCTAACTATGGCTACACCTTC. This encodes CASTRDRGLANYGYTF. The chain joins TRBV19 to TRBJ1-2; 10 bases agree with TRBD1. The CDR3 totals 16 residues. V lost 7 bases and J lost 0; bases outside the gene matches: 8. Germline-derived CDR1 and CDR2 are LNHDA and SQIVND (reference sequence).

This rearrangement joins TRBV7-8 to TRBJ2-2; 8 bases are a match to TRBD1. The CDR3 is made up of 16 amino acids. Germline CDR1 reads SGHVS; CDR2 reads FQNEAQ. V was clipped by 8 bases and J by 0 bases; unmatched bases: 8. CDR3 DNA: TGTGCCAGCCCTCCCCCGGGACAGGCGAACACCGGGGAGCTGTTTTTT. This codes for CASPPPGQANTGELFF.